The next 14 T cell receptor beta chains were all read from a single sample in a study of cytomegalovirus exposure and HLA in healthy donors. The PCR used 60 Vbeta and 13 Jbeta primers. Assay used: immunoSEQ multiplex PCR; TCRdb lists only in-frame clones, some missing. The repertoire holds roughly 240,000 clones, with more than 75% as singletons. The sample comprised PBMCs. The receptors were sampled from a woman between 35 and 50 years old in good health and CMV-seropositive.

V usage is TRBV4-1 and J usage is TRBJ2-7; TRBD1 matches at 11 bases. V lost 2 bases, J lost 7 bases, and 4 bases stayed unmatched. The germline CDR1 and CDR2 sequences are MGHRA and YSYEKL. The CDR3 loop spans 14 amino acids. CDR3 nucleotide sequence: TGCGCCAGCAGCCAAACCGGGACAGGGGGGGAGCAGTACTTC. Translated: CASSQTGTGGEQYF.

The V and J genes are TRBV28 and TRBJ2-7; 7 bases fit TRBD1. This CDR3 region has 15 residues. Germline V gene lookup returns CDR1 MDHEN and CDR2 SYDVKM. V gave up 3 bases and J gave up 5 bases; unmatched junction bases: 10. CDR3 coding DNA: TGTGCCAGCAGTTTGAGAAGTGGACAGGTCCACGAGCAGTACTTC. Translation gives CASSLRSGQVHEQYF.

V usage is TRBV14 and J usage is TRBJ2-7, with D perhaps TRBD2 (5 bases). The CDR3 runs to 15 residues. The germline V and J ends were trimmed by 1 base and 3 bases, with 13 bases remaining between them. From germline, CDR1 is SGHDN and CDR2 FVKESK. Here the CDR3 reads CASSQGTPRVYEQYF. CDR3 DNA sequence: TGTGCCAGCAGCCAAGGGACTCCGAGGGTCTACGAGCAGTACTTC.

The chain carries TRBV4-1 and TRBJ2-1; TRBD1 might be the D (6 bases). With 0 bases removed from V and 8 bases from J, the gap between germline ends came to 23 bases. The CDR3 loop spans 18 amino acids. Looked up from germline, CDR1 is MGHRA and CDR2 is YSYEKL. The CDR3 spells CASSQDKFRGRLGDEQFF. The DNA of the CDR3 is TGCGCCAGCAGCCAAGATAAATTCAGGGGCCGGCTGGGGGATGAGCAGTTCTTC.

This clone has just one count. The rearrangement uses TRBV5-1 and TRBJ2-3; D perhaps matches TRBD1 (6 bases). The V and J ends lost 1 base and 3 bases respectively, with 18 bases between them. This CDR3 is built from 17 residues. Germline V gives CDR1 SGHRS, CDR2 YFSETQ. CDR3 protein: CASSLPKLGQGTDTQYF. In DNA, the CDR3 is TGCGCCAGCAGCTTGCCGAAACTAGGGCAGGGGACAGATACGCAGTATTTT.

V and J are TRBV11-3 and TRBJ1-1; 12 nucleotides match TRBD1. With V trimmed by 5 bases and J by 6 bases, 10 bases remained unmatched. CDR1 and CDR2 from the germline V gene are SGHNT and YENEEA. The CDR3 is 16 residues long. The chain's CDR3 is CASSVRDRGPRAEAFF. CDR3 nucleotide sequence: TGTGCCAGCAGCGTCCGGGACAGGGGGCCTCGGGCTGAAGCTTTCTTT.

The chain has TRBV5-1 and TRBJ2-2; a possible D gene is TRBD1 (5 bases). The CDR3 sequence is 12 residues long. The germline gives CDR1 SGHRS, CDR2 YFSETQ. Trimming removed 3 bases at V and 7 bases at J, with 7 bases between. Here the CDR3 DNA reads TGCGCCAGCAGCTCAGACAGCGGGGAGCTGTTTTTT. Protein: CASSSDSGELFF. Full variable domain (missing parts from reference TRBV5-1 and TRBJ2-2): KAGVTQTPRYLIKTRGQQVTLSCSPISGHRSVSWYQQTPGQGLQFLFEYFSETQRNKGNFPGRFSGRQFSNSRSEMNVSTLELGDSALYLCASSSDSGELFFGEGSRLTVL.

V usage is TRBV30 and J usage is TRBJ1-4, with D hard to call. Germline V lookup: CDR1 GTSNPN, CDR2 SVGIG (reference sequence). This CDR3 comprises 14 residues. Between the trimmed V and J ends, which lost 5 bases and 1 base, there was a span of 11 bases. CDR3 residues: CAWGVGRTNEKLFF. In nucleotides, the CDR3 is TGTGCCTGGGGGGTGGGGAGAACTAATGAAAAACTGTTTTTT.

This chain connects TRBV19 to TRBJ2-2, with a possible D match to TRBD2 (5 bases). The V gene lost 3 bases and the J gene lost 4 bases, with 12 bases spanning the gap. Per germline, CDR1 LNHDA and CDR2 SQIVND (reference sequence). CDR3 length equals 15 residues. The CDR3 here is CASSISFGSTGELFF. The CDR3 region has the DNA TGTGCCAGTAGTATTTCGTTTGGGAGCACCGGGGAGCTGTTTTTT.

The chain joins TRBV4-3 to TRBJ2-1; 8 positions agree with TRBD2. The CDR3 spans 19 residues. The ends lost 1 base at V and 0 bases at J; junction bases unmatched: 11. From germline, CDR1 is LGHNA and CDR2 YSLEER. CDR3 region: CASSQVGGGSLSSYNEQFF. The CDR3 DNA reads as TGCGCCAGCAGCCAAGTAGGCGGGGGGTCCCTGAGCTCCTACAATGAGCAGTTCTTC.

The rearrangement joins TRBV5-1 to TRBJ2-6; 9 nucleotides match TRBD1. The CDR3 loop spans 17 amino acids. The V gene end was trimmed by 6 bases and the J gene end by 2 bases; junction bases not matched to a gene: 9. CDR1 and CDR2 from the germline V gene are SGHRS and YFSETQ. The CDR3, as DNA: TGCGCCAGCACCACAGGGGGCGCCTCAACTGGGGCCAACGTCCTGACTTTC. This gives the protein CASTTGGASTGANVLTF.

The chain joins TRBV30 to TRBJ1-2; 8 nucleotides match TRBD1. Germline V CDR1 and CDR2: GTSNPN, SVGIG (reference sequence). V dropped 2 bases and J dropped 0; count of bases not matched to a gene: 8. The CDR3 consists of 16 residues. Here the CDR3 DNA reads TGTGCCTGGAGTAAAACGGGACAGGCAGCTAACTATGGCTACACCTTC. Amino acid sequence: CAWSKTGQAANYGYTF.

The chain is built from TRBV7-2 and TRBJ1-2, with D perhaps TRBD1 (6 bases). Deletions cut 1 base from V and 2 bases from J, with 11 bases between. Germline values: CDR1 SGHTA, CDR2 FQGNSA. The CDR3 is made up of 15 amino acids. The CDR3 nucleotides read TGTGCCAGCAGCTTAGGACAGGCGAACAACTATGGCTACACCTTC. It encodes CASSLGQANNYGYTF. Variable domain in full (rest from reference TRBV7-2 and TRBJ1-2): GAGVSQSPSNKVTEKGKDVELRCDPISGHTALYWYRQSLGQGLEFLIYFQGNSAPDKSGLPSDRFSAERTGGSVSTLTIQRTQQEDSAVYLCASSLGQANNYGYTFGSGTRLTVV.

The chain couples TRBV11-1 to TRBJ2-3; 9 nucleotides match TRBD2. Germline-derived CDR1 and CDR2 are SGHAT and FQDESV (reference sequence). V gave up 1 base and J gave up 4 bases; unmatched junction bases: 3. This CDR3 has 15 amino acids. The CDR3: CASSLGGGAADTQYF. The CDR3 region has the DNA TGTGCCAGCAGCTTAGGCGGGGGGGCAGCAGATACGCAGTATTTT.